Below, one TCR beta chain is given with its context. The clone's antigen remains unknown. No base quality values were provided; no much bigger clone lies one nucleotide off. CD4+ T cells from unexposed donors were collected before the COVID-19 pandemic (2011-2018). After less than eleven days of culture, CD4+ T cells were isolated with the EasySep CD4+ T cell isolation kit. As cell numbers permitted, CD4+ T cells from unexposed donors were tested for reactivity to SARS-CoV-2 S and N and to four common cold coronavirus spike pools. Each well held two million PBMCs cultured in IMDM containing around 5% human AB serum and roughly 9.4 IU/ml IL-2. Half of the culture medium was replaced with fresh IL-2-containing medium on days 3 and 7. Triplicate replicate wells were generally used for each peptide culture condition. Leukapheresis product for the unexposed donors was purchased commercially. Ficoll-Paque PLUS gradient centrifugation was used to isolate PBMCs from leukapheresis product or whole blood. The PBMCs went either fresh into the expansion assay or into cryopreservation at -140 degrees C. The QIAamp Micro DNA Kit was used to extract genomic DNA from the CD4+ T cells.

This specimen belongs to a study of CD4 T cells in relation to SARS-CoV-2 and coronaviruses (dated by TCRdb to the early 2020s). Regarding the research as a whole: The ViraFEST assay cultured PBMCs with antigen for about eleven days, then sequenced TCR beta CDR3s to find antigen-specific clonal expansions. The negative reference condition was either a culture with an HIV-1 Nef peptide pool or a culture with no peptide. HLA restriction was mapped for shared crossreactive spike epitopes using patient-derived lymphoblastoid cell lines. At the level of individual TCR clonotypes, the study measured memory CD4+ T cell crossreactivity between SARS-CoV-2 spike protein and common cold coronavirus spike proteins. The Adaptive Biotechnologies TCR-sequencing kit was used to sequence samples from a few pre-COVID donors and the naive versus memory experiments, while other data came from Illumina-based sequencing. A different TCR-beta assay, based on Illumina, was used to sequence expansion assays from other donors in the study.

Beyond this particular receptor, the publication reports: Crossreactive clones showed significantly weaker SARS-CoV-2-driven expansion than monoreactive clones, consistent with antigenic imprinting. Because no donor provided both pre-pandemic and post-infection samples, tracing the source of pre-existing responses was limited. Memory CD4+ clonotypes crossrecognizing SARS-CoV-2 and at least one common cold coronavirus spike were found in roughly three fifths of donors. Crossreactivity analysis was centred on spike protein, so crossreactivity against other viral proteins was not assessed. The study was constrained by small numbers of patients and of tested TCRs.

CDR1 and CDR2 were assigned from the germline V gene as MNHEY and SVGAGI. Between the V and J ends, shortened by 0 bases and 9 bases respectively, the junction contains 14 bases. From the cysteine up to the phenylalanine, the CDR3 has a length of 14 residues. The read is trimmed to its CDR3 DNA, 42 bases read in frame from base 1. Library generation was performed with the immunoSEQ multiplex PCR assay. The study's processing was this. During preprocessing, nonproductive sequences were discarded, as were any CDR3s that did not begin with C, did not end with F or W, or were shorter than 7 amino acids. Antigen-specific clonotypes were called with the MANAFEST web app on the basis of expansion relative to the reference and to other culture wells. A clone was considered positive if significant expansion relative to the reference culture was observed in 2 of 3 replicate wells at an FDR below 0.05. A further requirement for positive clones was significant expansion compared with all other tandem wells, along with an odds ratio above 5. After three terminal residues were trimmed from each end, CDR3 homology was quantified as pairwise Levenshtein distance using the stringdist R package. TCRdb provides this immuneACCESS table in a form limited to in-frame rearrangements. Some clones are lacking; in checked studies, under half of them reflect an unresolved V gene, and why the rest are absent is not known. V and J calls and clone size are as listed in that table; D and trimming were resolved from the DNA. The sample data list more than 25,000 clones, and around three quarters of these were observed just once. Under 15% of the sample goes to the ten largest clones.

Sequencing was carried out using CD4+ T cells from PBMCs, cultured in vitro. The sequence was collected from a human donor in good health. The chain uses TRBV6-5 and TRBJ1-2, with the D gene uncertain. The CDR3 protein sequence reads: CASSYSRTNSRYTF. The DNA is as follows: TGTGCCAGCAGTTACTCTCGTACCAATTCCCGCTACACCTTC.